This T cell receptor (beta chain) is drawn from a study of blood T cells in healthy people across ages. The CDR3 spans 15 residues. Whole-study findings and limits: More naive CD4+ cells and higher diversity marked long-lived donors relative to aged donors.

Primers used in a second PCR of about 6 to 12 cycles were a sample-barcoded 5' primer and a J-beta primer mix. TCRdb recomputed calls from the 5' RACE reads with MiXCR, one row per CDR3 protein. The sample carries 1.5 million or so distinct CDR3 sequences, less than 45% recorded once. A note on this clonotype: Its antigen is unknown.

The clonotype was recovered from a young woman in good health. The genes are TRBV12-3 or TRBV12-4 and TRBJ2-4, with D possibly matching TRBD2 (7 bases). The J call may be in error: the DNA end matches TRBJ2-7 better. Sequencing was carried out using blood. CDR3 sequence: CASNLGGGLTYEQYF. In nucleotides, the CDR3 is TGTGCCAGCAACCTAGGGGGGGGATTGACCTACGAGCAGTACTTC.